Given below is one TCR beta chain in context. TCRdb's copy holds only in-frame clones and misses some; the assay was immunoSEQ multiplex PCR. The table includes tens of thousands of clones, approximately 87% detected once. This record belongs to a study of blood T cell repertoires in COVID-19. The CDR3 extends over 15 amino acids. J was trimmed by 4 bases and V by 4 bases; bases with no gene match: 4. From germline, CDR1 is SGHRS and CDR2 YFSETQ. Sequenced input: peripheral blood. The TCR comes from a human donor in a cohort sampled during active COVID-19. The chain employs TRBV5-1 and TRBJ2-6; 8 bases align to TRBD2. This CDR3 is CASSPRGGGANVLTF. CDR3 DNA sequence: TGCGCCAGCAGCCCACGGGGGGGCGGGGCCAACGTCCTGACTTTC.